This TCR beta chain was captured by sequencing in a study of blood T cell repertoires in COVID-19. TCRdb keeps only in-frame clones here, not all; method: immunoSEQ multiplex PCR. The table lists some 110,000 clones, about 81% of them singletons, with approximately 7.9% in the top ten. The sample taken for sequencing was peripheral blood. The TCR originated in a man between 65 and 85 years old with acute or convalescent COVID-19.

CDR3 nucleotides: TGTGCCAGCAGAACAGGGTCTAACGAGCAGTACTTC. The encoded protein is CASRTGSNEQYF. J is TRBJ2-7 and V is TRBV6-5, with a tentative D call TRBD1 (6 bases). Germline values: CDR1 MNHEY, CDR2 SVGAGI. There are 12 residues in the CDR3. V lost 6 bases, J lost 5 bases, and 11 bases lay in between.